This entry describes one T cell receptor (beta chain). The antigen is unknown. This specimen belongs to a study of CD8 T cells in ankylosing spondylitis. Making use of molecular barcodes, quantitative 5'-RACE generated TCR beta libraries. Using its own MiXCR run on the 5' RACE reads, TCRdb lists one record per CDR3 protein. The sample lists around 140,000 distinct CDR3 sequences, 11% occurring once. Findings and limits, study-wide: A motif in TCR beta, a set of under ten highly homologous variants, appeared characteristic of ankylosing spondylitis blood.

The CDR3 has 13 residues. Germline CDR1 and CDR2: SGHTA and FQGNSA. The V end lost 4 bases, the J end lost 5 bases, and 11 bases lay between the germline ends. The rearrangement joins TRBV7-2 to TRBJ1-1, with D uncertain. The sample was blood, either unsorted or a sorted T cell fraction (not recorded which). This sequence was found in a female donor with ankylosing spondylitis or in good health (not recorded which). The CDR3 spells CASSSSVETEAFF. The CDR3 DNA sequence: TGTGCCAGCAGCTCGAGTGTTGAGACTGAAGCTTTCTTT.